This is a list of T cell receptor beta chains from one sample in a study of PD-L1 blockade in urothelial cancer. TCRdb's table, derived via immunoSEQ multiplex PCR, lists solely in-frame clones and lacks some. The repertoire includes under 85,000 clones, 91% of them detected once, and around 0.87% sits in the top ten. Sequenced material: PBMCs, taken around atezolizumab (anti-PD-L1) treatment. The receptors stem from a woman older than 75 with urothelial cancer. Each CDR3 is given with its conserved first and last residue. D genes are given only for firm matches.

D gene,V gene,J gene,CDR3 protein,CDR3 DNA
NA,TRBV4-1,TRBJ2-3,CASSQTESFTDTQYF,TGCGCCAGCAGCCAAACCGAGTCTTTTACAGATACGCAGTATTTT
NA,TRBV9,TRBJ2-1,CASSVVSGDLFF,TGTGCCAGCAGCGTAGTGTCAGGGGACCTGTTCTTC
NA,TRBV28,TRBJ1-2,CASSHTAYGYTF,TGTGCCAGCAGCCATACAGCATATGGCTACACCTTC
NA,TRBV4-1,TRBJ1-2,CASSSPRGTYGYTF,TGCGCCAGCAGCTCCCCCCGGGGTACCTATGGCTACACCTTC
TRBD1,TRBV7-3,TRBJ2-1,CASSLSGQGGDEQFF,TGTGCCAGCAGCTTATCCGGACAGGGGGGGGATGAGCAGTTCTTC
TRBD1,TRBV28,TRBJ1-1,CASSLDPGGGEAFF,TGTGCCAGCAGTTTGGACCCAGGGGGAGGAGAAGCTTTCTTT
TRBD2,TRBV6-4,TRBJ2-7,CASSGSGRVYEQYF,TGTGCCAGCAGTGGTAGCGGGAGGGTGTACGAGCAGTACTTC
TRBD1,TRBV7-9,TRBJ1-5,CASSLAWDREAQPQHF,TGTGCCAGCAGCTTAGCTTGGGACAGGGAGGCTCAGCCCCAGCATTTT
NA,TRBV7-2,TRBJ1-4,CASSPQGQNEKLFF,TGTGCCAGCAGCCCGCAGGGCCAAAATGAAAAACTGTTTTTT
NA,TRBV5-1,TRBJ2-3,CASSTGSNTDTQYF,TGCGCCAGCAGCACCGGGTCTAACACAGATACGCAGTATTTT